This T cell receptor beta chain derives from a study of blood T cell repertoires in COVID-19. As for the study in general: The samples span acute and convalescent COVID-19 from the United States, Italy and Spain. Sources were T cells, B-cell-depleted T cells, or PBMCs; the material itself was cDNA or gDNA.

This clone occurred once. In the source study's methods: By means of reference gene primer amplification, nucleated cell counts were estimated. Clones were read by immunoSEQ multiplex PCR, and TCRdb kept only the in-frame ones, dropping some. D and trimming were read from the DNA, whereas the V and J calls and clone size are those reported in that table. Counted here are 240,000 or so clones, approximately 78% occurring once; the ten biggest clones make up 9.5% to 15%. The V gene's germline CDR1 is KGHSH and CDR2 LQKENI. Trimming took off 1 base at V and 6 bases at J, with 15 bases between the two ends. The CDR3 has 15 residues.

J is TRBJ1-2 and V is TRBV18, with D possibly being TRBD1 (5 bases). The sequence was collected from a woman aged 60-70 years with active or convalescent COVID-19. Sequenced input: peripheral blood. The CDR3 sequence is CASSPQGLGSHGYTF. In nucleotides, the CDR3 is TGTGCCAGCTCACCACAGGGGTTGGGTTCTCATGGCTACACCTTC.